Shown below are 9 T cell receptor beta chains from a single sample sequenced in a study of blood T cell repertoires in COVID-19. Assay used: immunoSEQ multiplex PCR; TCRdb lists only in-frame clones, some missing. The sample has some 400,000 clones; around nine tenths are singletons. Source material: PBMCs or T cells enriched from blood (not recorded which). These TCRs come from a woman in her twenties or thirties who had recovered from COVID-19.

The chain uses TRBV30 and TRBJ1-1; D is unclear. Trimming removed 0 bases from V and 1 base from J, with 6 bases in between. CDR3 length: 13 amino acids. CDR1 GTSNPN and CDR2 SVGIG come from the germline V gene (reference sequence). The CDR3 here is CAWSVDSNTEAFF. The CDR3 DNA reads TGTGCCTGGAGTGTAGACTCGAACACTGAAGCTTTCTTT.

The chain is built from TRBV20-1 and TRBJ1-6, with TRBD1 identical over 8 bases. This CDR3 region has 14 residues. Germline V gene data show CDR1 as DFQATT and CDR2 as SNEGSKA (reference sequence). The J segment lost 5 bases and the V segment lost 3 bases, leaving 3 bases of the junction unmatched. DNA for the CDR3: TGCAGTGCTAGTGAGGACAGGGATAATTCACCCCTCCACTTT. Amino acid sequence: CSASEDRDNSPLHF.

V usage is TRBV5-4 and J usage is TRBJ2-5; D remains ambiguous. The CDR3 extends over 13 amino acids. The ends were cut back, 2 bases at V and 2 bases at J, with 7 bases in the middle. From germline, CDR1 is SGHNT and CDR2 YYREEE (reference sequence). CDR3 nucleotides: TGTGCCAGCAGCTTTATCAGTCAAGAGACCCAGTACTTC. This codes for CASSFISQETQYF.

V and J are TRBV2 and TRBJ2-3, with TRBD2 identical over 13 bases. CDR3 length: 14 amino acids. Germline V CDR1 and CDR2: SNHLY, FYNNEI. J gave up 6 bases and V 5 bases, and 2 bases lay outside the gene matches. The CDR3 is CASSRLAGGDTQYF. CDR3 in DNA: TGTGCCAGCAGTCGACTAGCGGGAGGTGATACGCAGTATTTT.

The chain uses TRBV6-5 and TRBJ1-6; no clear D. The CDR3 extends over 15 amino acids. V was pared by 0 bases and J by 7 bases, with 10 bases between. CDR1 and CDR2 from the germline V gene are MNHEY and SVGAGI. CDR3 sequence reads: CASSYSRDRNSPLHF. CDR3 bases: TGTGCCAGCAGTTACTCCCGAGATCGGAATTCACCCCTCCACTTT.

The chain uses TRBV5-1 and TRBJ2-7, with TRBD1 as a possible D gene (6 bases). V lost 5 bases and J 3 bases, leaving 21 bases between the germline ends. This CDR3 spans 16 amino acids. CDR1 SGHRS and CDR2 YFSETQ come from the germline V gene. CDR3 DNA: TGCGCCAGCAGGCCCCTAGGCAGGGGCGGTCTCTACGAGCAGTACTTC. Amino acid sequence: CASRPLGRGGLYEQYF.

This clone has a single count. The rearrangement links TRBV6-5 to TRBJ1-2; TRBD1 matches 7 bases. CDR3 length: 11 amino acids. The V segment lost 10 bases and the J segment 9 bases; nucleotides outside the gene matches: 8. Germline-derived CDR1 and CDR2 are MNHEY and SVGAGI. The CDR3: CATLDRNSYTF. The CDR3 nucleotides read TGTGCCACCCTGGACAGGAATAGCTACACCTTC.

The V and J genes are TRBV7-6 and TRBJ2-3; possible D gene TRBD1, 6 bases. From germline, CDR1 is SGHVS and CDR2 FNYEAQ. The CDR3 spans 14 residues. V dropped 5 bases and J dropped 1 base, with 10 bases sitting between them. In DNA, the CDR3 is TGTGCCAGCAGCCTTCGACAGGGCACAGATACGCAGTATTTT. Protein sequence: CASSLRQGTDTQYF.

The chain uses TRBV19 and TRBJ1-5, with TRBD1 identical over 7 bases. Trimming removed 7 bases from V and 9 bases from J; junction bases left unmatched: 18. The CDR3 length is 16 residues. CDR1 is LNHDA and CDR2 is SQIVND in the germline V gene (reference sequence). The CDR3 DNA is TGTGCCAGTACCTCGGCGGCAGGGGGGTTATTGGCGCCCCAGCATTTT. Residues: CASTSAAGGLLAPQHF.